The sequence of this T cell receptor beta chain was determined in a study of T cells after posttransplantation cyclophosphamide. Study-level results: Recipient CMV seropositivity and CMV reactivation strongly tracked TRB clonality.

This clone was recorded many times. What it recognizes is unknown. Assay used: immunoSEQ multiplex PCR; TCRdb lists only in-frame clones, some missing. This sample carries approximately 7,500 clones, none of them present only once. From germline, CDR1 is MNHNY and CDR2 SVGAGI (reference sequence). The V end was cut by 2 bases, the J end by 1 base, with 2 bases between. The length of the CDR3 is 12 residues. A marrow graft followed busulfan-fludarabine conditioning, with cyclophosphamide on days +3 and +4. The sequenced sample was PBMCs, obtained 94 days after allogeneic stem cell transplant with posttransplant cyclophosphamide. This sequence was found in a female patient over 55 who received an allogeneic stem cell transplant from an unrelated donor, was CMV-positive, and had acute GVHD only. Some T cells may be transferred from the graft donor. This chain connects TRBV6-6 to TRBJ1-1; D call uncertain. The CDR3: CASSYRNTEAFF. The CDR3, as DNA: TGTGCCAGCAGTTACCGGAACACTGAAGCTTTCTTT.